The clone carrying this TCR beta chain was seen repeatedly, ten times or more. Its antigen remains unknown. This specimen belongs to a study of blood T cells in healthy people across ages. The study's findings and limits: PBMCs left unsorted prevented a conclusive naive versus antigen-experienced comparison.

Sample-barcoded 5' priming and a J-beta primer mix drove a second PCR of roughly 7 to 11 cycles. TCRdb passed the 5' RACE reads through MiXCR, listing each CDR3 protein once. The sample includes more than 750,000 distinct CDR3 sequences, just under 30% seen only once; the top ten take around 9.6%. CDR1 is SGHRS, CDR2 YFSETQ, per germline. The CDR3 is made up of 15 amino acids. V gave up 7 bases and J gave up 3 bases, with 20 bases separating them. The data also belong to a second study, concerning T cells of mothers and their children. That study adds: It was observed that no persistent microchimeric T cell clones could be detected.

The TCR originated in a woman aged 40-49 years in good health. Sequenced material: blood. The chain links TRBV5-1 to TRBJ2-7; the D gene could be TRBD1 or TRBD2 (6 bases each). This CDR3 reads CASRLGGTRGYEQYF. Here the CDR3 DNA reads TGCGCCAGCCGTCTCGGAGGGACAAGAGGCTACGAGCAGTACTTC.